A selection of T cell receptor beta chains follows, all from one sample in a study of blood T cell repertoires in COVID-19. Profiling relied on immunoSEQ multiplex PCR, and the TCRdb table lists in-frame clones only, not all of them. The sample shows more than 100,000 clones, approximately 88% of them seen only once. Sequenced: peripheral blood. Source of these receptors: a man aged 55 to 70 with acute or convalescent COVID-19. Each CDR3 is given without its conserved first and last residue. A D gene is named only where the DNA matches it firmly.

j_gene: TRBJ1-1
v_gene: TRBV20-1
d_gene: .
CDR3aa: SAGGAF

j_gene: TRBJ2-7
v_gene: TRBV3-1/TRBV3-2
d_gene: .
CDR3aa: ASSPIRGAADQY

j_gene: TRBJ2-7
v_gene: TRBV6-5
d_gene: .
CDR3aa: ASSYSSGGKGEQY

j_gene: TRBJ1-2
v_gene: TRBV6-5
d_gene: TRBD1
CDR3aa: ASSRGQGDGYT

j_gene: TRBJ2-7
v_gene: TRBV10-1
d_gene: TRBD1
CDR3aa: ASSESGTGDEQY

j_gene: TRBJ1-6
v_gene: TRBV11-2
d_gene: .
CDR3aa: ASSSTNSPLH

j_gene: TRBJ1-1
v_gene: TRBV28
d_gene: .
CDR3aa: ASRRVLTEAF

j_gene: TRBJ2-1
v_gene: TRBV7-3
d_gene: TRBD2
CDR3aa: ASSLGLAGVNEQF

j_gene: TRBJ2-7
v_gene: TRBV5-1
d_gene: TRBD1
CDR3aa: ASSQTGDPYEQY

j_gene: TRBJ2-7
v_gene: TRBV7-8
d_gene: .
CDR3aa: ASSLGGLGVREQY

j_gene: TRBJ2-5
v_gene: TRBV11-2
d_gene: TRBD2
CDR3aa: ASSFRGGLHLQETQY

j_gene: TRBJ2-5
v_gene: TRBV29-1
d_gene: TRBD2
CDR3aa: SVWGLAAQETQY

j_gene: TRBJ2-5
v_gene: TRBV5-6
d_gene: .
CDR3aa: ASSFSGIQETQY

j_gene: TRBJ2-3
v_gene: TRBV6-5
d_gene: TRBD1
CDR3aa: ASRGTGDTQY

j_gene: TRBJ2-7
v_gene: TRBV30
d_gene: TRBD1
CDR3aa: AWSEDRGYEQY

j_gene: TRBJ2-7
v_gene: TRBV6-6
d_gene: TRBD2
CDR3aa: ASRAGGPVEQY

j_gene: TRBJ1-4
v_gene: TRBV3-1/TRBV3-2
d_gene: .
CDR3aa: ASSQNADNEKLF

j_gene: TRBJ2-5
v_gene: TRBV20-1
d_gene: TRBD2
CDR3aa: SASFPSGAKETQY

j_gene: TRBJ1-1
v_gene: TRBV18
d_gene: TRBD1
CDR3aa: ASSLGQGSTEAF

j_gene: TRBJ2-5
v_gene: TRBV5-1
d_gene: TRBD1
CDR3aa: ASSQYRGQNQETQY

j_gene: TRBJ1-6
v_gene: TRBV19
d_gene: .
CDR3aa: ATSLRSSYNSPLH

j_gene: TRBJ2-7
v_gene: TRBV5-1
d_gene: .
CDR3aa: ASSLADRTYEQY

j_gene: TRBJ1-4
v_gene: TRBV12-3/TRBV12-4
d_gene: TRBD1
CDR3aa: ASSPGGGKLF

j_gene: TRBJ1-2
v_gene: TRBV24-1
d_gene: .
CDR3aa: ATSDQGAGYGYT

j_gene: TRBJ2-5
v_gene: TRBV3-1/TRBV3-2
d_gene: TRBD2
CDR3aa: ASSQLGLAGLQETQY

j_gene: TRBJ1-2
v_gene: TRBV3-1/TRBV3-2
d_gene: TRBD1
CDR3aa: ASSHTGGAEGYT

j_gene: TRBJ2-3
v_gene: TRBV4-1
d_gene: TRBD1
CDR3aa: ASSQVGQGGTDTQY

j_gene: TRBJ1-6
v_gene: TRBV3-1/TRBV3-2
d_gene: .
CDR3aa: ASSHGGGVRSPLH

j_gene: TRBJ1-5
v_gene: TRBV10-1
d_gene: .
CDR3aa: ASSESQNQPQH

j_gene: TRBJ1-6
v_gene: TRBV4-1
d_gene: .
CDR3aa: ASSQDTGRENSPLH

j_gene: TRBJ2-5
v_gene: TRBV4-1
d_gene: TRBD2
CDR3aa: ASSQESSGGSGTQY

j_gene: TRBJ1-5
v_gene: TRBV19
d_gene: TRBD1
CDR3aa: ASTAPTGVGLQPQH

j_gene: TRBJ1-1
v_gene: TRBV12-3/TRBV12-4
d_gene: .
CDR3aa: ASSLALAGRAF

j_gene: TRBJ1-3
v_gene: TRBV6-5
d_gene: TRBD1
CDR3aa: ASSFRQGLSGNTIY

j_gene: TRBJ2-2
v_gene: TRBV24-1
d_gene: TRBD2
CDR3aa: ATAHLTSGAGELF

j_gene: TRBJ2-1
v_gene: TRBV29-1
d_gene: .
CDR3aa: SVEGHQDMPYNEQF

j_gene: TRBJ1-2
v_gene: TRBV10-2
d_gene: .
CDR3aa: ASSVAGETYGYT

j_gene: TRBJ1-2
v_gene: TRBV11-2
d_gene: .
CDR3aa: ASSLDLLGGYT

j_gene: TRBJ2-3
v_gene: TRBV9
d_gene: TRBD1
CDR3aa: ASSVFDRGTDTQY

j_gene: TRBJ2-5
v_gene: TRBV2
d_gene: TRBD2
CDR3aa: ASSAAGAVQETQY

j_gene: TRBJ2-6
v_gene: TRBV19
d_gene: TRBD1
CDR3aa: ASSTNPGTGTSGANVLT

j_gene: TRBJ1-3
v_gene: TRBV6-5
d_gene: .
CDR3aa: AGTVGGGNTIY

j_gene: TRBJ2-1
v_gene: TRBV6-5
d_gene: TRBD2
CDR3aa: ASSLERGSYNEQF

j_gene: TRBJ2-5
v_gene: TRBV2
d_gene: .
CDR3aa: ASSERGFQETQY

j_gene: TRBJ2-3
v_gene: TRBV7-9
d_gene: TRBD2
CDR3aa: ASSLGTGLVGSDTQY

j_gene: TRBJ2-7
v_gene: TRBV3-1/TRBV3-2
d_gene: TRBD1
CDR3aa: ASSQTGGYLDEQY

j_gene: TRBJ2-7
v_gene: TRBV6-5
d_gene: TRBD2
CDR3aa: ASSSLRGVNYEQY

j_gene: TRBJ2-1
v_gene: TRBV9
d_gene: TRBD1
CDR3aa: ASSPRPGQGDNEQF

j_gene: TRBJ1-2
v_gene: TRBV27
d_gene: .
CDR3aa: ASSLNRVAPGYT

j_gene: TRBJ1-3
v_gene: TRBV6-5
d_gene: .
CDR3aa: ASSYSRHGSGNTIY

j_gene: TRBJ1-2
v_gene: TRBV6-5
d_gene: TRBD1
CDR3aa: ASRRPGTGDGYT

j_gene: TRBJ1-1
v_gene: TRBV7-9
d_gene: .
CDR3aa: ASSLLGADTEAF